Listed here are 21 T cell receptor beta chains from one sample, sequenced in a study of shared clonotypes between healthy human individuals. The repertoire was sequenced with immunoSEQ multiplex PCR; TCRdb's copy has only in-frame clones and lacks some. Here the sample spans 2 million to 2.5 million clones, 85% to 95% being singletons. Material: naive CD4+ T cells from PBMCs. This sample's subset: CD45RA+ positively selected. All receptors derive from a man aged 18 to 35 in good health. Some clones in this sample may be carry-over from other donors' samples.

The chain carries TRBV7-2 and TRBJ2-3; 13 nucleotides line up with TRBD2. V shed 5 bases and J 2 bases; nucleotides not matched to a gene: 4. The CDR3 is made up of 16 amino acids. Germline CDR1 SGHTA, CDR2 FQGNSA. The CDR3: CASSILAGGFTDTQYF. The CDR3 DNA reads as TGTGCCAGCAGCATACTAGCGGGAGGGTTCACAGATACGCAGTATTTT.

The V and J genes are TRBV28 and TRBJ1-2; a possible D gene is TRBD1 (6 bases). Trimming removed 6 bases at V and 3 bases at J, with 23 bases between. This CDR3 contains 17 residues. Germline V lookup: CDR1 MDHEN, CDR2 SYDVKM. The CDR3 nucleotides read TGTGCCAGCAGCTCCCCCCTTAGCCGGACAGTTTACTATGGCTACACCTTC. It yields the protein CASSSPLSRTVYYGYTF.

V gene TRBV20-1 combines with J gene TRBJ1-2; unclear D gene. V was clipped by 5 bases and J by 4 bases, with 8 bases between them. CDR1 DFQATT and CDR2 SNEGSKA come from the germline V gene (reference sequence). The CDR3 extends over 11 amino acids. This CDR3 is CSAARIYGYTF. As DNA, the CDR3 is TGCAGTGCTGCGCGTATCTATGGCTACACCTTC.

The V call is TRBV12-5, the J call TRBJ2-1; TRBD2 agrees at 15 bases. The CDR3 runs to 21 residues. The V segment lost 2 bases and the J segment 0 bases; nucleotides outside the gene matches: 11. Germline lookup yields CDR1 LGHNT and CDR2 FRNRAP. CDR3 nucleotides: TGTGCTAGTGGTTTGCAAGTGCTCGGACTAGCGGGAGGGAGCTCCTACAATGAGCAGTTCTTC. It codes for CASGLQVLGLAGGSSYNEQFF.

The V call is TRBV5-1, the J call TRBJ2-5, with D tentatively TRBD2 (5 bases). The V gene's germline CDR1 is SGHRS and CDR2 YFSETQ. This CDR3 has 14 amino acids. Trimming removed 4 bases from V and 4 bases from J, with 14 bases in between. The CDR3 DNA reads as TGCGCCAGCAGCCAGAGGGCCAGCGTAGAGACCCAGTACTTC. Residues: CASSQRASVETQYF.

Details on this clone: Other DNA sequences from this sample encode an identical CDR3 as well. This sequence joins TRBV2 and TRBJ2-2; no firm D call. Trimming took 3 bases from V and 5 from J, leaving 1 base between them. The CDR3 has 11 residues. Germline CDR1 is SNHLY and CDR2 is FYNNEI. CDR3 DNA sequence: TGTGCCAGCAGTGATACCGGGGAGCTGTTTTTT. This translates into CASSDTGELFF. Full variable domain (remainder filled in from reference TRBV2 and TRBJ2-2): EPEVTQTPSHQVTQMGQEVILRCVPISNHLYFYWYRQILGQKVEFLVSFYNNEISEKSEIFDDQFSVERPDGSNFTLKIRSTKLEDSAMYFCASSDTGELFFGEGSRLTVL.

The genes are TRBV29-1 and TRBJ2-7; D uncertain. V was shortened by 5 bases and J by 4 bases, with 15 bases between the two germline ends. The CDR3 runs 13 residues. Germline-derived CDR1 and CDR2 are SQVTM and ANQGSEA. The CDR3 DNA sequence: TGCAGCGTTCTCAAACGGTCGGATTACGAGCAGTACTTC. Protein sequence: CSVLKRSDYEQYF.

The CDR3: CASSFRWTDGANVLTF. The CDR3 bases are TGTGCCAGCAGCTTCCGGTGGACAGATGGGGCCAACGTCCTGACTTTC. The V gene is TRBV7-2, the J gene TRBJ2-6; D possibly corresponds to TRBD1 (6 bases). The CDR3 loop spans 16 amino acids. CDR1 SGHTA and CDR2 FQGNSA come from the germline V gene. The V end lost 3 bases, the J end lost 3 bases, and 12 bases lay between the germline ends.

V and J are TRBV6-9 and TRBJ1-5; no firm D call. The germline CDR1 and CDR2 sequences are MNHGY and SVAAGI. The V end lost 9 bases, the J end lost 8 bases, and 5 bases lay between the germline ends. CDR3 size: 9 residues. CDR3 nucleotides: TGTGCCAGATCGGAGCCCCAGCATTTT. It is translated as CARSEPQHF.

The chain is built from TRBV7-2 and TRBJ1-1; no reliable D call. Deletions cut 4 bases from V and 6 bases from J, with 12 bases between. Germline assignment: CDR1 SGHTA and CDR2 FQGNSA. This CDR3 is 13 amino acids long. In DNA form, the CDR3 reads TGTGCCAGCAGCTCCCCTCGGGTGGCTGAAGCTTTCTTT. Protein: CASSSPRVAEAFF.

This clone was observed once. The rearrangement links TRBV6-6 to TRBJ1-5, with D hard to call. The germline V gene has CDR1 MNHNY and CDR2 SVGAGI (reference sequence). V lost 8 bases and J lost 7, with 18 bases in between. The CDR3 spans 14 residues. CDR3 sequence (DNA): TGTGCCAGCCATATGTTAAGGGAAAGACAGCCCCAGCATTTT. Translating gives CASHMLRERQPQHF.

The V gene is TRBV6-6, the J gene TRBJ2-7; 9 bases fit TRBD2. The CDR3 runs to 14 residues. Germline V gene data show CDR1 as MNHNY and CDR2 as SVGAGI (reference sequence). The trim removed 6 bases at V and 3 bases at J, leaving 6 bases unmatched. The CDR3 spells CASSSTTSGYEQYF. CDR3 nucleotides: TGTGCCAGCAGCTCGACGACTAGCGGCTACGAGCAGTACTTC.

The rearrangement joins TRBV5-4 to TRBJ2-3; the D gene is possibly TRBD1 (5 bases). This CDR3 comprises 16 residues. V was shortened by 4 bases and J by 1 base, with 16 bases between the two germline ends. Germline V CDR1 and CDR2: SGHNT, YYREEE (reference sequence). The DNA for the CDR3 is TGTGCCAGCAGCAGAAGGGGTAGTCCCCGCACAGATACGCAGTATTTT. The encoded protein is CASSRRGSPRTDTQYF.

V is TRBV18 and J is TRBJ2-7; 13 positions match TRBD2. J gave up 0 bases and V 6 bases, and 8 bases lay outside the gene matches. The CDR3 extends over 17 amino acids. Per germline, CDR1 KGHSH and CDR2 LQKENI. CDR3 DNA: TGTGCCAGCTCCCTAGGACTAGCGGGAGCTCGCTCCTACGAGCAGTACTTC. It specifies CASSLGLAGARSYEQYF.

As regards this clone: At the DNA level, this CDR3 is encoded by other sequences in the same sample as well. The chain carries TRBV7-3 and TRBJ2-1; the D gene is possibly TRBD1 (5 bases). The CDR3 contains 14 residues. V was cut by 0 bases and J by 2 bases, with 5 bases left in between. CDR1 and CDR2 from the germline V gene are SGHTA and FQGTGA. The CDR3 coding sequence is TGTGCCAGCAGCTTAACAGGGGCCTACAATGAGCAGTTCTTC. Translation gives CASSLTGAYNEQFF.

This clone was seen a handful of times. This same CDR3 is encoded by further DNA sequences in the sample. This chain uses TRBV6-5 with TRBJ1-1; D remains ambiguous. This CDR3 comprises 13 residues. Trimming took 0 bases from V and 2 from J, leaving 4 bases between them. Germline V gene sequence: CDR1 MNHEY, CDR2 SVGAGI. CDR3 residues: CASSYSLNTEAFF. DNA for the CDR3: TGTGCCAGCAGTTACTCCCTCAACACTGAAGCTTTCTTT.

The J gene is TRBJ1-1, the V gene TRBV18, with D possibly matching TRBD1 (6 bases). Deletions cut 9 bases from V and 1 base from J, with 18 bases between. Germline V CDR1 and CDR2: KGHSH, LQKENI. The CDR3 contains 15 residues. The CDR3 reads CASRGTTRTNTEAFF. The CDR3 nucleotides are TGTGCCAGTCGAGGGACAACCAGGACGAACACTGAAGCTTTCTTT.

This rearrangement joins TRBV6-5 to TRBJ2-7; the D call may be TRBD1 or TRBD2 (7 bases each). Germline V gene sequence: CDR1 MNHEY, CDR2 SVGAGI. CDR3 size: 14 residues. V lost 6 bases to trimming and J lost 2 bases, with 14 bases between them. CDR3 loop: CASSRGGAAYEQYF. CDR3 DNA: TGTGCCAGCAGCAGGGGGGGGGCGGCCTACGAGCAGTACTTC.

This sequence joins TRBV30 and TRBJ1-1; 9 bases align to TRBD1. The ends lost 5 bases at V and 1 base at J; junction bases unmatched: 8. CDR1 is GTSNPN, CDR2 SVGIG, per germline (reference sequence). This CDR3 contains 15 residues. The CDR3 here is CAWETGGVQNTEAFF. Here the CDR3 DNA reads TGTGCCTGGGAAACAGGGGGCGTCCAGAACACTGAAGCTTTCTTT.

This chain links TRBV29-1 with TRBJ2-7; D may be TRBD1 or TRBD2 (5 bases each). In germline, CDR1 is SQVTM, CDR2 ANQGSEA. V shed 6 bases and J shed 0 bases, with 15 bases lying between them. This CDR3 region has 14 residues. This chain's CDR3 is CSVTQGRNSYEQYF. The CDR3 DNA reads TGCAGCGTGACTCAGGGACGGAACTCCTACGAGCAGTACTTC.

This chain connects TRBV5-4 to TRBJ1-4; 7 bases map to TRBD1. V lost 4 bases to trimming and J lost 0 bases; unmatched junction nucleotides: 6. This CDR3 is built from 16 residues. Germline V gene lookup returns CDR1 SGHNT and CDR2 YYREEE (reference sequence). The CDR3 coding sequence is TGTGCCAGCAGCGCTAGACAGGGAGCAACTAATGAAAAACTGTTTTTT. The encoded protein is CASSARQGATNEKLFF. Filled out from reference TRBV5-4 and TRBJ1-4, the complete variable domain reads ETGVTQSPTHLIKTRGQQVTLRCSSQSGHNTVSWYQQALGQGPQFIFQYYREEENGRGNFPPRFSGLQFPNYSSELNVNALELDDSALYLCASSARQGATNEKLFFGSGTQLSVL.